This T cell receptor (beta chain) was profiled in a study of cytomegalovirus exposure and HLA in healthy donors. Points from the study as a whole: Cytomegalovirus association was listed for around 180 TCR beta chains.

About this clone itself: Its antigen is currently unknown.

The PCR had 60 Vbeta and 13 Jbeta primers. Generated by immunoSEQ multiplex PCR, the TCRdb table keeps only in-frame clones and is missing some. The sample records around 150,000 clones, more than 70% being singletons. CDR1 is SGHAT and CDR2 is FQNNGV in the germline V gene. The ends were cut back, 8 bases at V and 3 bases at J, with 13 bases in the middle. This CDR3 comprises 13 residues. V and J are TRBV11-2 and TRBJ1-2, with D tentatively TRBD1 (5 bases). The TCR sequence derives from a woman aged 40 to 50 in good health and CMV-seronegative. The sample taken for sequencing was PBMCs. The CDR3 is CASGQDNYYGYTF. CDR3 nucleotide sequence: TGTGCCAGCGGCCAGGACAACTACTATGGCTACACCTTC.